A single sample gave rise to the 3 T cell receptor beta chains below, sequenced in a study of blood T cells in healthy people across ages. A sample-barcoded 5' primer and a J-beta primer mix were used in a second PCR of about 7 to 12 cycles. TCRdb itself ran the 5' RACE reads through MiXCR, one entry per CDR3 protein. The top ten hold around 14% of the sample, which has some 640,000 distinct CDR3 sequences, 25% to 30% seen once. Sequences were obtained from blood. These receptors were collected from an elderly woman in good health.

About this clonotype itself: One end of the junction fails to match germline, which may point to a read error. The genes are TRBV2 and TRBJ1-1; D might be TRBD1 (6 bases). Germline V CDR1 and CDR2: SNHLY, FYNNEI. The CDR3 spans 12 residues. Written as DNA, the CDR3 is TGTGCCGGCAGGACAGTTATCACTGAAGCTTTCTTT. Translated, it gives CAGRTVITEAFF.

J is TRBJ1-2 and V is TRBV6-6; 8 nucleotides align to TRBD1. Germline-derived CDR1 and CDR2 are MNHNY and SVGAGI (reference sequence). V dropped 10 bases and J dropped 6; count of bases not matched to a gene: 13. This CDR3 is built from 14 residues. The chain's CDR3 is CATLRTGTGHGYTF. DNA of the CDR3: TGTGCCACTCTGCGAACCGGGACAGGACATGGCTACACCTTC.

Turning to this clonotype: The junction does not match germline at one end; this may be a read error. CDR3 in amino acids: CASSLDRMNAEAFF. The CDR3 DNA reads TGTGCCAGCAGCTTAGACAGGATGAACGCTGAAGCTTTCTTT. The chain is built from TRBV7-2 and TRBJ1-1, with D perhaps TRBD1 (5 bases). CDR1 is SGHTA, CDR2 FQGNSA, per germline. The CDR3 totals 14 residues.